The text below deals with one T cell receptor (beta chain). Some clones are missing from TCRdb's copy, which holds only in-frame ones; the method was immunoSEQ multiplex PCR. Altogether some 240,000 clones are present, approximately 84% being singletons, with the ten largest covering around 3%. CDR3 length: 14 amino acids. Trimming shortened V by 0 bases and J by 0 bases, and 7 bases separated the two germline ends. CDR1 is SGHDT and CDR2 is YYEEEE in the germline V gene. This sample was included in a study of blood T cell repertoires in COVID-19. The clonotype originates from a woman aged 40 to 50 with acute COVID-19. Sequencing was done on a sample of PBMCs or T cells enriched from blood (not recorded which). The chain joins TRBV5-6 to TRBJ2-7, with no clear D. CDR3 protein: CASSLVRPSYEQYF. The DNA for the CDR3 is TGTGCCAGCAGCTTGGTCAGGCCCTCCTACGAGCAGTACTTC.